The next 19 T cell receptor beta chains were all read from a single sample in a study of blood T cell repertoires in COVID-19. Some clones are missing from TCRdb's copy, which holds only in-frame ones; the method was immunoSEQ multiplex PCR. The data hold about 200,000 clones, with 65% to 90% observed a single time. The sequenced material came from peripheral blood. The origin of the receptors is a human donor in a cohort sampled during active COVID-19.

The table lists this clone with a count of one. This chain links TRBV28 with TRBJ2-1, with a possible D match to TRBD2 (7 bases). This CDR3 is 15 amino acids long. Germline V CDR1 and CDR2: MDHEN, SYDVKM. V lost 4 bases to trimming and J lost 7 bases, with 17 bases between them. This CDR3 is CASSSFEGGKNEQFF. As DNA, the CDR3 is TGTGCCAGCAGTTCCTTCGAGGGGGGGAAGAATGAGCAGTTCTTC.

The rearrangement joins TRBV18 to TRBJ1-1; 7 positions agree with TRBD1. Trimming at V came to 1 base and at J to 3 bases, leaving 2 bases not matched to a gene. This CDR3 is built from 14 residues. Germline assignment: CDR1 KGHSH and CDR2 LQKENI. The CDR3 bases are TGTGCCAGCTCACCACAGGGGGCGGACACTGAAGCTTTCTTT. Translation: CASSPQGADTEAFF. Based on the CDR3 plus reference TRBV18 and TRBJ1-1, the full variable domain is NAGVMQNPRHLVRRRGQEARLRCSPMKGHSHVYWYRQLPEEGLKFMVYLQKENIIDESGMPKERFSAEFPKEGPSILRIQQVVRGDSAAYFCASSPQGADTEAFFGQGTRLTVV.

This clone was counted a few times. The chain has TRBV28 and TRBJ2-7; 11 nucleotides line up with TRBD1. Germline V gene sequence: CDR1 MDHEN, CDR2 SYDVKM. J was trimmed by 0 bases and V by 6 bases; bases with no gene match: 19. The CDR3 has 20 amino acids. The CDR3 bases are TGTGCCAGCAGATGGACAGGGGGCGGTCTTCCCCTTTTTGACTCCTACGAGCAGTACTTC. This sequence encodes CASRWTGGGLPLFDSYEQYF.

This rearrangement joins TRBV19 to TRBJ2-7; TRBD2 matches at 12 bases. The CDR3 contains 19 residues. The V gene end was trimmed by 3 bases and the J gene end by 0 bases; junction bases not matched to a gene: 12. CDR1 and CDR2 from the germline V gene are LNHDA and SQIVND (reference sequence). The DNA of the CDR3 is TGTGCCAGTAGTATCCGTGATATAGGACTAGCGGGAATCTCCTACGAGCAGTACTTC. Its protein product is CASSIRDIGLAGISYEQYF.

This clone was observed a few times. CDR3 sequence (DNA): TGTGCCAGCAGTGACGAGGGTCAGCCCCAGCATTTT. Its translation is CASSDEGQPQHF. This chain links TRBV2 with TRBJ1-5; the D is unclear. V shed 3 bases and J shed 6 bases, with 6 bases lying between them. The CDR3 loop spans 12 amino acids. The germline CDR1 and CDR2 sequences are SNHLY and FYNNEI.

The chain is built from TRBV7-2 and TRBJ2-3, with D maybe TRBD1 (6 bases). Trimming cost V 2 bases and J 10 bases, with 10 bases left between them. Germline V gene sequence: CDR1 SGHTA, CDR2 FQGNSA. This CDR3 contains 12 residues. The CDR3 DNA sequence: TGTGCCAGCAGCTTAAAACAGGGAGCGCAGTATTTT. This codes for CASSLKQGAQYF.

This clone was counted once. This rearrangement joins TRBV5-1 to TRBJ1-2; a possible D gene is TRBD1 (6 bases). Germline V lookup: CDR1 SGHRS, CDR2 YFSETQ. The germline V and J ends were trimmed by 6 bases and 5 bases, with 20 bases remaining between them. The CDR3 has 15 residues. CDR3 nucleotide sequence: TGCGCCAGCACCTCAAACCGGGACAAAGATTATGGCTACACCTTC. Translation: CASTSNRDKDYGYTF.

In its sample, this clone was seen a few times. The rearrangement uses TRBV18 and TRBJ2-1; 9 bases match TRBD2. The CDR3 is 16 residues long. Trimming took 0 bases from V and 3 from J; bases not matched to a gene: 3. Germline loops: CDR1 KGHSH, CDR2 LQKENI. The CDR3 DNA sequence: TGTGCCAGCTCACCACCGCGGACTAGCGACTACAATGAGCAGTTCTTC. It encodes CASSPPRTSDYNEQFF.

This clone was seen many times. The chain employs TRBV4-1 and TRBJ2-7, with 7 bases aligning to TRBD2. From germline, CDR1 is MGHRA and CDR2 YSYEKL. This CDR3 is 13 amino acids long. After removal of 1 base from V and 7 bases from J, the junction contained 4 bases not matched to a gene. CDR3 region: CASSQAGGREQYF. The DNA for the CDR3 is TGCGCCAGCAGCCAAGCGGGGGGACGAGAGCAGTACTTC.

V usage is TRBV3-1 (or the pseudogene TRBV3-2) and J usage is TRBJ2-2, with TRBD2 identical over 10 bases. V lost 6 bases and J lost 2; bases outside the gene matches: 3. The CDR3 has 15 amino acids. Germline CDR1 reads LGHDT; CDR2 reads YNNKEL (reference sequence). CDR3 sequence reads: CASRLAGSNTGELFF. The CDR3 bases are TGTGCCAGCAGACTAGCGGGATCCAACACCGGGGAGCTGTTTTTT.

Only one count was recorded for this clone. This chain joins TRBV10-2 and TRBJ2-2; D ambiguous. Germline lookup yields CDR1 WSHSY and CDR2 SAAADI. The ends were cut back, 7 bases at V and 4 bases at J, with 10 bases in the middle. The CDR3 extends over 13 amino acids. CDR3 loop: CASNPGPTGELFF. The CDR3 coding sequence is TGCGCCAGCAATCCTGGCCCCACCGGGGAGCTGTTTTTT.

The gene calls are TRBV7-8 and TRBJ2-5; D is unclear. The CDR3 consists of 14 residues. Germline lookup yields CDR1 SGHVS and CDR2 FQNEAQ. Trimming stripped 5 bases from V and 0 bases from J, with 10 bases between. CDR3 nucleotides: TGTGCCAGCAGCCCGACATCCTACCAAGAGACCCAGTACTTC. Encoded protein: CASSPTSYQETQYF.

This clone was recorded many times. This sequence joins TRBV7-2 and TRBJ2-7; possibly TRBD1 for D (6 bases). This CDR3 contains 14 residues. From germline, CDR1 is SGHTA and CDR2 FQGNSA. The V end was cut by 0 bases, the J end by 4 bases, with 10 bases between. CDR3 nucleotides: TGTGCCAGCAGCTTAGCGCTGACAGGATACGAGCAGTACTTC. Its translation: CASSLALTGYEQYF. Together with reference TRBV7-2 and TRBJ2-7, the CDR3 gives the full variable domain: GAGVSQSPSNKVTEKGKDVELRCDPISGHTALYWYRQSLGQGLEFLIYFQGNSAPDKSGLPSDRFSAERTGGSVSTLTIQRTQQEDSAVYLCASSLALTGYEQYFGPGTRLTVT.

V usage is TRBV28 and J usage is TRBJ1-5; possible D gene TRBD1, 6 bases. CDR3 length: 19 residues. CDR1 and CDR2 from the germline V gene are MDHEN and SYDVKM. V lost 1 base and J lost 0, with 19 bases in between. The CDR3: CASSLSQGTMGYSNQPQHF. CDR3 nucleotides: TGTGCCAGCAGTTTATCCCAGGGGACGATGGGATATAGCAATCAGCCCCAGCATTTT.

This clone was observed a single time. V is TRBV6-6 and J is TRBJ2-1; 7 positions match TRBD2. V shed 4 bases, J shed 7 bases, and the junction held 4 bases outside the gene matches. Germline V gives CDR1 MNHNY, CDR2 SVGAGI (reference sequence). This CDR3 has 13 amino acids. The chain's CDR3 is CASSFLAENEQFF. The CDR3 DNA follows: TGTGCCAGCAGTTTTCTAGCGGAGAATGAGCAGTTCTTC.

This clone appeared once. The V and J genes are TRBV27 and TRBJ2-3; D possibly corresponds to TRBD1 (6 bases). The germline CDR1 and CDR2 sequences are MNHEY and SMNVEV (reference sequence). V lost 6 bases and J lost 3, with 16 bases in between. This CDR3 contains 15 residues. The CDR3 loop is CASSRLTGLTDTQYF. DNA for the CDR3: TGTGCCAGCAGCCGGCTAACAGGGTTAACAGATACGCAGTATTTT.

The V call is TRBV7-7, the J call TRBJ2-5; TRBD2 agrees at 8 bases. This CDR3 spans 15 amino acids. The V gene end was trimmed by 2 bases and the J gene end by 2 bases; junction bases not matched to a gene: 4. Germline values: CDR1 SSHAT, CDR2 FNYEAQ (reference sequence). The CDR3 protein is CASSLSGRGQETQYF. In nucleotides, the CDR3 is TGTGCCAGCAGCTTATCCGGGAGGGGGCAAGAGACCCAGTACTTC.

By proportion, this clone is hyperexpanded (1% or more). The CDR3 DNA reads TGTGCCAGCAGCCCGACGGGTAGCGGGGACCTTTTTCGCAATGAGCAGTTCTTC. Encoded protein: CASSPTGSGDLFRNEQFF. The chain carries TRBV7-8 and TRBJ2-1; 8 nucleotides line up with TRBD2. Germline V CDR1 and CDR2: SGHVS, FQNEAQ. The CDR3 is 18 residues long. V dropped 5 bases and J dropped 6; count of bases not matched to a gene: 18.

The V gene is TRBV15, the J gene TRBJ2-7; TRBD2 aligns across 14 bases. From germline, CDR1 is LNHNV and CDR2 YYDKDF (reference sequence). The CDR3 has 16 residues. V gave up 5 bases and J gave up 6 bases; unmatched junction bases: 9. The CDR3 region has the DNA TGTGCCACCAGCCCCGGGACTAGCGGGAGAAGGGCCGAGCAGTACTTC. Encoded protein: CATSPGTSGRRAEQYF.